The source of this T cell receptor beta chain is a study of identifying expanded T cells in peripheral blood. This clone showed up just once. As yet, its antigen is unknown. Study-level points and caveats: Over approximately two and four weeks, about 15 and 19 clones changed, versus roughly 1.1 between replicates. Roughly 2-week clone count variance significantly increased as total template count grew.

Trimming left V 5 bases short and J 0 bases short, with 16 bases between. Germline assignment: CDR1 MDHEN and CDR2 SYDVKM. The length of the CDR3 is 16 residues. Collection occurred without any documented infections or immune events in donors. This table comes from immunoSEQ multiplex PCR, and its TCRdb copy is limited to in-frame clones, with some not included. The data show some 78,000 clones, with over 80% seen just once and around 20% held by the top ten. This chain links TRBV28 with TRBJ1-1; D is unclear. The sequence derives from a person between 18 and 70 years old in good health. Sequenced input: blood. CDR3 in amino acids: CASSSLTDAMNTEAFF. CDR3 coding DNA: TGTGCCAGCAGTAGCTTGACTGATGCCATGAACACTGAAGCTTTCTTT.